Listed below are T cell receptor beta chains from one sample, sequenced in a study of identical twins. TCRdb ran MiXCR on the 5' RACE reads and lists one entry per CDR3 protein. The sample carries a few hundred thousand distinct CDR3 sequences, approximately 8.7% recorded once. Sequenced: naive T cells sorted from blood. These receptors came from a woman between 50 and 59 years old in good health. The CDR3 runs from the conserved cysteine through the conserved F or W. The D gene is left open where the match is weak. Only part of the rows carry a size: once, few, many, or a class if the clone is expanded.

clone size,V gene,J gene,D gene,CDR3 DNA,CDR3 protein
many,TRBV5-1,TRBJ2-7,NA,TGCGCCAGCAGCTTTATAGCGAGATCCTACGAGCAGTACTTC,CASSFIARSYEQYF
NA,TRBV25-1,TRBJ1-1,NA,TGTGCCAGCAGTGAATCGTGGGCCACTGAAGCTTTCTTT,CASSESWATEAFF
few,TRBV29-1,TRBJ2-3,NA,TGCAGCGTTTGGGGGAGCCAAACAGATACGCAGTATTTT,CSVWGSQTDTQYF
NA,TRBV2,TRBJ2-7,TRBD1,TGTGCCAGTACTAGGGACAGGGGGTTAGGCGAGCAGTACTTC,CASTRDRGLGEQYF
many,TRBV7-9,TRBJ2-3,TRBD2,TGTGCCAGCTCTCGGACTAGCGGTCTCACAGATACGCAGTATTTT,CASSRTSGLTDTQYF
many,TRBV12-3/TRBV12-4,TRBJ1-2,NA,TGTGCCAGCAGTTTCGACAGAGCCTATGGCTACACCTTC,CASSFDRAYGYTF
NA,TRBV11-2,TRBJ2-2,NA,TGTGCCAGCAACTTTAAGTGGACAGAGAACACCGGGGAGCTGTTTTTT,CASNFKWTENTGELFF
NA,TRBV29-1,TRBJ1-4,NA,TGCAGCGTAGGGATTAATGAAAAACTGTTTTTT,CSVGINEKLFF
NA,TRBV12-3/TRBV12-4,TRBJ2-2,TRBD2,TGTGCCAGCAGTTCCCTAGCGGTTGCGAACACCGGGGAGCTGTTTTTT,CASSSLAVANTGELFF
NA,TRBV12-3/TRBV12-4,TRBJ2-1,NA,TGTGCCAGCAGTTTGGTCTCCTGGAGGAGCTCCTACAATGAGCAGTTCTTC,CASSLVSWRSSYNEQFF
NA,TRBV12-3/TRBV12-4,TRBJ2-1,TRBD2,TGTGCCAGCAGTTTACTGTCTAGCGGGAGAGAAGAATTCTTC,CASSLLSSGREEFF
once,TRBV6-4,TRBJ2-1,NA,TGTGCCAGCAGTGAGGGACTGAATCCATACAATGGGCAGTTCTTC,CASSEGLNPYNGQFF
few,TRBV7-2,TRBJ2-3,NA,TGTGCCAGCAGCGAAGGAACCACAGATACGCAGTATTTT,CASSEGTTDTQYF
few,TRBV24-1,TRBJ2-1,TRBD1,TGTGCCACCAGTGATTCAGACCCGGGACAGGGTCTACATGAGCAGTTCTTC,CATSDSDPGQGLHEQFF
NA,TRBV6-5,TRBJ1-6,TRBD1,TGTGCCAGCAGCAACGAGGCCGGACAGGGATGGAATTCACCCCTCCACTTT,CASSNEAGQGWNSPLHF
NA,TRBV19,TRBJ2-3,NA,TGTGCCAGTAGTATTGCTAGCCAACGCACAGATACGCAGTATTTT,CASSIASQRTDTQYF
NA,TRBV12-5,TRBJ2-7,NA,TGTGCTAGTGGTTTGGGCCAGACATCCTACGAGCAGTACTTC,CASGLGQTSYEQYF
few,TRBV5-8,TRBJ2-1,TRBD1,TGTGCCAGCAGCTTGGTCTTAGGGACAGGGGAGCAGTTCTTC,CASSLVLGTGEQFF
NA,TRBV7-7,TRBJ2-1,TRBD1,TGTGCCAGCAGCTCGGGACAGGGGGTTATCAATGAGCAGTTCTTC,CASSSGQGVINEQFF
NA,TRBV10-3,TRBJ2-2,TRBD2,TGTGCCATCAGTGACCGAATTGGACTAGCGGGAGGCACCGGGGAGCTGTTTTTT,CAISDRIGLAGGTGELFF
many,TRBV28,TRBJ1-2,NA,TGTGCCAGCAGCCGTCGGGCGGCACTCTATGGCTACACCTTC,CASSRRAALYGYTF
NA,TRBV29-1,TRBJ1-1,NA,TGCAGTCACCGATCCGGGGACTATGTTTTCTTT,CSHRSGDYVFF
few,TRBV7-9,TRBJ1-2,NA,TGTGCCAGCAGCGATGAATGGCAGGGAATAGATTATGGCTACACCTTC,CASSDEWQGIDYGYTF
many,TRBV5-6,TRBJ2-1,TRBD1,TGTGCCAGCAGCTTCCGGACCTCCGGGACAGTTTTGCAGTTCTTC,CASSFRTSGTVLQFF
NA,TRBV20-1,TRBJ2-1,NA,TGCAGTGCTAGAGATGGGACTGAATGGTTCTTC,CSARDGTEWFF
few,TRBV12-3/TRBV12-4,TRBJ1-1,NA,TGTGCCAGCAGTTTATCGGGCTTGGGGAACACTGAAGCTTTCTTT,CASSLSGLGNTEAFF
few,TRBV5-5,TRBJ2-1,NA,TGTGCCAGCAGCTTGGACGCCAGCGGGTCCTACAATGAGCAGTTCTTC,CASSLDASGSYNEQFF
few,TRBV4-2,TRBJ2-3,TRBD2,TGTGCCAGCAGCCAGACGAGCGGGAGGAGGGGAGATACGCAGTATTTT,CASSQTSGRRGDTQYF
NA,TRBV7-9,TRBJ1-1,NA,TGTGCCAGCAGCTTAGGGGGCTGGGGGGCACTGAACACTGAAGCTTTCTTT,CASSLGGWGALNTEAFF
few,TRBV12-2,TRBJ2-5,NA,TGTGCAAGTCGCTTTGATCGACAGGGAGGGTCGGAGACCCAGTACTTC,CASRFDRQGGSETQYF
few,TRBV3-1,TRBJ2-5,NA,TGTGCCAGCAGCCAAGTGCAGGGGATAGGGCAAGAGACCCAGTACTTC,CASSQVQGIGQETQYF
many,TRBV20-1,TRBJ2-5,TRBD2,TGCAGTGCCACCCCTAGCGGCGAGACCCAGTACTTC,CSATPSGETQYF
few,TRBV28,TRBJ2-5,NA,TGTGCCAGCAGTTTAGTGGCAGGGCGCGGTTGGGAGACCCAGTACTTC,CASSLVAGRGWETQYF
NA,TRBV24-1,TRBJ1-2,NA,TGTGCCACCAGTGTTACGAAGGGGGGAGGCTACACCTTC,CATSVTKGGGYTF
few,TRBV20-1,TRBJ2-1,TRBD2,TGCAGTGCTAAAAGATTGACTAGCGGGAGGGGAATCTCCTACAATGAGCAGTTCTTC,CSAKRLTSGRGISYNEQFF
many,TRBV6-1,TRBJ2-2,TRBD1,TGTGCAAAAAGGGACAGGGGGCTCAGCACCGGGGAGCTGTTTTTT,CAKRDRGLSTGELFF
few,TRBV20-1,TRBJ2-3,TRBD1,TGCAGTGCTAGAGTGGGACAGGGAGGATTCACAGATACGCAGTATTTT,CSARVGQGGFTDTQYF
NA,TRBV7-8,TRBJ1-5,NA,TGTGCCAGCAGCCCGGGGGTCCTCTATAGCAATCAGCCCCAGCATTTT,CASSPGVLYSNQPQHF
many,TRBV5-1,TRBJ2-2,TRBD1,TGCGCCAGCAGAGGGGACAGGGCGTCCGGGGAGCTGTTTTTT,CASRGDRASGELFF
NA,TRBV7-9,TRBJ2-1,NA,TGTGCCAGCAGCTTAACCCTGGGAAGAAATGAGCAGTTCTTC,CASSLTLGRNEQFF
NA,TRBV20-1,TRBJ1-5,NA,TGCAGTGCTAGAGGGGGCGGTCAGCCCCAGCATTTT,CSARGGGQPQHF
few,TRBV15,TRBJ1-1,NA,TGTGCCACCAGCAGAGGAGGGACGGCGCGTGAAGCTTTCTTT,CATSRGGTAREAFF
many,TRBV27,TRBJ1-5,NA,TGTGCCAGCAGCTACCGGGGCCAACAGCCCCAGCATTTT,CASSYRGQQPQHF
NA,TRBV5-1,TRBJ2-3,TRBD1,TGCGCCAGCAGCGGAAACAGGGGGCCGAAAACGCAGTATTTT,CASSGNRGPKTQYF
few,TRBV25-1,TRBJ2-1,TRBD2,TGTGCCAGCAGCGACCGGACTAGCGGCGAGCCGAGGGTCTACAATGAGCAGTTCTTC,CASSDRTSGEPRVYNEQFF
few,TRBV27,TRBJ2-2,TRBD1,TGTGCCAGCAGTTTTTTCCGGGACAGGGGAAAGACCGGGGAGCTGTTTTTT,CASSFFRDRGKTGELFF
many,TRBV15,TRBJ2-3,NA,TGTGCCACCAGCAAAGGCGATACGCAGTATTTT,CATSKGDTQYF
many,TRBV24-1,TRBJ1-4,NA,TGTGCCACCAGTGATGTGGGTTCAGAAAAACTGTTTTTT,CATSDVGSEKLFF
few,TRBV11-2,TRBJ2-3,TRBD2,TGTGCCAGCAGCGAGATGGGGACTAGCGGGAGTGGCGATACGCAGTATTTT,CASSEMGTSGSGDTQYF
many,TRBV7-9,TRBJ2-3,NA,TGTGCCAGCAGCTTAGTTGGGGACCGCCCGGATACGCAGTATTTT,CASSLVGDRPDTQYF
NA,TRBV20-1,TRBJ1-1,NA,TGCAGTGCTGGGGGGATGCATGAAGCTTTCTTT,CSAGGMHEAFF